The 15 T cell receptor beta chains below all came from one sample that was sequenced in a study of vaccination and CD4 T cells after COVID-19. Treatment noted: approximately 11-day PBMC culture with coronavirus spike peptide pools or control peptides (ViraFEST assay). Sequencing of cultured CD4+ T cell DNA used the Oncomine TCR Beta short-read assay. MiXCR, run by TCRdb on the PCR reads, gives a single entry per CDR3 protein. The data hold around 20,000 distinct CDR3 sequences, with 40% to 50% observed a single time. These TCRs' antigens remain unknown. The sample in question was CD4+ T cells from blood, cultured in vitro, obtained before SARS-CoV-2 vaccination. These receptors originate from a human donor who had recovered from COVID-19.

The chain links TRBV6-5 to TRBJ1-5, with TRBD1 matching over 9 bases. The CDR3 runs 17 residues. The germline CDR1 and CDR2 sequences are MNHEY and SVGAGI. J gave up 2 bases and V 3 bases, and 8 bases lay outside the gene matches. Here the CDR3 reads CASSYTTGGAGNQPQHF. The CDR3 DNA sequence: TGTGCCAGCAGTTATACTACAGGGGGCGCCGGCAATCAGCCCCAGCATTTT.

The chain recombines TRBV20-1 with TRBJ2-7; D may be TRBD1 or TRBD2 (5 bases each). The CDR3 extends over 10 amino acids. V was trimmed by 7 bases and J by 5 bases, leaving 9 bases between them. Germline V lookup: CDR1 DFQATT, CDR2 SNEGSKA (reference sequence). The CDR3 nucleotides read TGCAGTGTGGGGGATCACGAGCAGTACTTC. Residues: CSVGDHEQYF.

The rearrangement links TRBV19 to TRBJ2-2; a possible D gene is TRBD1 (5 bases). The CDR3 contains 14 residues. Germline V gene data show CDR1 as LNHDA and CDR2 as SQIVND (reference sequence). With 7 bases removed from V and 4 bases from J, the gap between germline ends came to 13 bases. For the CDR3, the DNA is TGTGCCAGTACCGACCCAGGGTCCACCGGGGAGCTGTTTTTT. It codes for CASTDPGSTGELFF.

The rearrangement joins TRBV27 to TRBJ2-3; 12 bases are shared with TRBD1. Germline assignment: CDR1 MNHEY and CDR2 SMNVEV (reference sequence). V lost 7 bases and J lost 5; bases outside the gene matches: 10. There are 16 residues in the CDR3. Here the CDR3 DNA reads TGTGCCAGCACCTCCGGGACAGGGGGCTTCAGAGATACGCAGTATTTT. This sequence encodes CASTSGTGGFRDTQYF.

This chain links TRBV7-2 with TRBJ2-7; 7 positions match TRBD1. The CDR3 sequence is 15 residues long. With V trimmed by 6 bases and J by 6 bases, 14 bases remained unmatched. The germline CDR1 and CDR2 sequences are SGHTA and FQGNSA. The CDR3 loop is CASRYGTASPLEQYF. The CDR3 nucleotides are TGTGCCAGCAGGTATGGGACAGCCTCACCCCTCGAGCAGTACTTC.

This clonotype was seen only a few times. V usage is TRBV11-2 and J usage is TRBJ2-5, with D possibly being TRBD1 (5 bases). Per the germline V gene, CDR1 is SGHAT and CDR2 is FQNNGV. CDR3 size: 13 residues. The V gene lost 1 base and the J gene lost 2 bases, with 5 bases spanning the gap. The CDR3 sequence: CASSLGQQETQYF. The CDR3 DNA is TGTGCCAGCAGCTTAGGACAGCAAGAGACCCAGTACTTC.

This clonotype showed up just a few times. The chain has TRBV7-9 and TRBJ1-2; no definite D call. Germline loops: CDR1 SEHNR, CDR2 FQNEAQ (reference sequence). This CDR3 is 14 amino acids long. V was trimmed by 2 bases and J by 3 bases, leaving 10 bases between them. CDR3 sequence (DNA): TGTGCCAGCAGCTTAAGTGGTACGGACTATGGCTACACCTTC. The encoded protein is CASSLSGTDYGYTF.

The chain links TRBV20-1 to TRBJ2-7, with TRBD1 identical over 9 bases. V lost 4 bases and J lost 7; bases outside the gene matches: 11. The CDR3 covers 14 residues. Looked up from germline, CDR1 is DFQATT and CDR2 is SNEGSKA (reference sequence). CDR3 residues: CSATGQGIEWEQYF. CDR3 nucleotide sequence: TGCAGTGCTACGGGACAGGGCATTGAGTGGGAGCAGTACTTC.

V and J are TRBV28 and TRBJ1-4; 7 bases map to TRBD1. CDR3 length: 15 amino acids. V lost 4 bases and J lost 5; bases outside the gene matches: 7. Germline assignment: CDR1 MDHEN and CDR2 SYDVKM. The CDR3 spells CASSSRIQGNEKLFF. CDR3 bases: TGTGCCAGCAGTTCGAGGATACAGGGGAATGAAAAACTGTTTTTT.

V is TRBV7-7 and J is TRBJ2-7; no clear D. The CDR3 extends over 13 amino acids. The ends were cut back, 5 bases at V and 6 bases at J, with 14 bases in the middle. The V gene's germline CDR1 is SSHAT and CDR2 FNYEAQ (reference sequence). The CDR3 loop reads CASSLKLGSEQYF. CDR3 coding DNA: TGTGCCAGCAGCCTCAAACTGGGTAGCGAGCAGTACTTC.

This clonotype was observed a handful of times. DNA for the CDR3: TGTGCCAGCAGCTTAACCAGGGGCACCTACAATGAGCAGTTCTTC. The encoded protein is CASSLTRGTYNEQFF. The rearrangement links TRBV7-2 to TRBJ2-1, with TRBD1 as a possible D gene (6 bases). V was cut by 2 bases and J by 2 bases, with 10 bases left in between. Germline assignment: CDR1 SGHTA and CDR2 FQGNSA. CDR3 length: 15 residues. The whole variable domain, filled in from reference TRBV7-2 and TRBJ2-1, reads GAGVSQSPSNKVTEKGKDVELRCDPISGHTALYWYRQSLGQGLEFLIYFQGNSAPDKSGLPSDRFSAERTGGSVSTLTIQRTQQEDSAVYLCASSLTRGTYNEQFFGPGTRLTVL.

This chain's CDR3 is CASSRPGETQYF. The CDR3 nucleotides are TGTGCCAGCAGCCGTCCCGGGGAGACCCAGTACTTC. The chain employs TRBV7-2 and TRBJ2-5; the D is unclear. CDR1 is SGHTA and CDR2 is FQGNSA in the germline V gene. V dropped 5 bases and J dropped 5 bases, with 9 bases sitting between them. This CDR3 contains 12 residues.

The CDR3 DNA sequence: TGCGCCAGCAGTGTGGGTTCGAACACCGGGGAGCTGTTTTTT. It yields the protein CASSVGSNTGELFF. The V and J genes are TRBV23-1 and TRBJ2-2; D is undetermined. TRBV23-1 is identified as an open reading frame with a role that is uncertain. The CDR3 loop spans 14 amino acids. Trimming pared 5 bases from V and 0 bases from J, leaving 7 bases between.

The chain has TRBV6-2 or TRBV6-3 and TRBJ1-1; D is undetermined. Trimming removed 2 bases at V and 4 bases at J, with 20 bases between. The germline CDR1 and CDR2 sequences are MNHEY and SVGEGT. The CDR3 loop spans 17 amino acids. CDR3 protein: CASSYPKRVGLGTEAFF. CDR3 in DNA: TGTGCCAGCAGTTACCCGAAACGCGTGGGTCTGGGCACTGAAGCTTTCTTT.

The chain is built from TRBV20-1 and TRBJ2-1; a possible D gene is TRBD2 (5 bases). This CDR3 contains 17 residues. CDR1 and CDR2 (germline): DFQATT, SNEGSKA (reference sequence). Trimming took off 0 bases at V and 7 bases at J, with 22 bases between the two ends. The CDR3 region is CSARDLVSLGGYNEQFF. CDR3 DNA sequence: TGCAGTGCTAGAGATCTCGTTTCTCTCGGAGGCTATAATGAGCAGTTCTTC.